One T cell receptor (beta chain) is described in this entry. Its antigen remains unknown. The source of the sample is a study of human CD8 memory T cell subsets. CCR7+ PD-1+ TIGIT+ early memory CD8+ cells with dysfunctional traits were TPEX. Negative magnetic separation enriched total CD8+ T cells. In each subset, RNA was taken from duplicate vials, each of about 140,000 sorted CD8+ T cells. Preparation of the TCR beta libraries relied on UMI-labeled 5' RACE. TCRdb reprocessed the 5' RACE reads and stores each CDR3 protein as one record, lacking DNA. Its table records almost 7,500 distinct CDR3 sequences. Study-wide results and limits: Stem-like memory T cell repertoires overlapped minimally with precursor exhausted T cell repertoires. T cells showing similarly high diversity were the stem-like memory and precursor exhausted cells, not the effector memory cells.

The TCR sequence derives from a human donor in good health. The sequenced sample consisted of CD8+ T cells from PBMCs.

This CDR3 is CASSERGQAFEAFF. The V and J genes are TRBV2 and TRBJ1-1; TCRdb lists TRBD1, though no DNA is available to test this call. Looked up from germline, CDR1 is SNHLY and CDR2 is FYNNEI. CDR3 length: 14 amino acids.